This TCR beta chain was documented in a study of cytomegalovirus exposure and HLA in healthy donors. Findings and limits, study-wide: The study designated over 150 TCR beta chains cytomegalovirus-associated.

A word on this clone: Its antigen is as yet unknown.

In the PCR, 60 Vbeta and 13 Jbeta primers were used. Only in-frame clones appear in the TCRdb table, and some are missing; sequencing was by immunoSEQ multiplex PCR. The sample records 100,000 to 150,000 clones, roughly 80% being singletons. The CDR3 covers 18 residues. V dropped 8 bases and J dropped 2; count of bases not matched to a gene: 20. Germline CDR1 and CDR2: KGHSH and LQKENI. This clonotype was sampled from a man aged 18 to 35 in good health and CMV-seropositive. Sample: PBMCs. The chain has TRBV18 and TRBJ2-5, with 7 bases aligning to TRBD1. In nucleotides, the CDR3 is TGTGCCAGCCGTCAGACAGGGAGTCTGCCTGGCGTGCAAGAGACCCAGTACTTC. Translating it yields CASRQTGSLPGVQETQYF.